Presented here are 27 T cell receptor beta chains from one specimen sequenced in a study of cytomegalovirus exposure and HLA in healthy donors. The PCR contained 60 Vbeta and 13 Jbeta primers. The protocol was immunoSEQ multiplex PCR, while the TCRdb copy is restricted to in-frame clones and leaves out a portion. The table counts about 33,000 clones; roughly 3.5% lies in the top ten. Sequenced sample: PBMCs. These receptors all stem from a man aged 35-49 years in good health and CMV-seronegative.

CDR3 sequence (DNA): TGTGCCAGCGGGGACAGGGCCTACAATGAGCAGTTCTTC. This translates into CASGDRAYNEQFF. J is TRBJ2-1 and V is TRBV19, with 9 bases lining up with TRBD1. V dropped 9 bases and J dropped 2; count of bases not matched to a gene: 2. Germline-derived CDR1 and CDR2 are LNHDA and SQIVND (reference sequence). This CDR3 is 13 amino acids long.

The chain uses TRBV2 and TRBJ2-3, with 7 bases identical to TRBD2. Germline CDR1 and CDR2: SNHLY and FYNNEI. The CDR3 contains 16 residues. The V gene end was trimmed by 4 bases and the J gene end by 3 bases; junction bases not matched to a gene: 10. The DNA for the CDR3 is TGTGCCAGCAGTGGTGGGGCTAGCGGTACGACAGATACGCAGTATTTT. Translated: CASSGGASGTTDTQYF. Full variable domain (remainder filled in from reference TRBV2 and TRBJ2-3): EPEVTQTPSHQVTQMGQEVILRCVPISNHLYFYWYRQILGQKVEFLVSFYNNEISEKSEIFDDQFSVERPDGSNFTLKIRSTKLEDSAMYFCASSGGASGTTDTQYFGPGTRLTVL.

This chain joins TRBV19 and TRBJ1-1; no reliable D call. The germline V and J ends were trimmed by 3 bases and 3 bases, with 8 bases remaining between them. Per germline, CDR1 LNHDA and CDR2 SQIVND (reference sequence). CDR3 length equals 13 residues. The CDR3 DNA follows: TGTGCCAGTAGTATCTTGTCAGACACTGAAGCTTTCTTT. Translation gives CASSILSDTEAFF.

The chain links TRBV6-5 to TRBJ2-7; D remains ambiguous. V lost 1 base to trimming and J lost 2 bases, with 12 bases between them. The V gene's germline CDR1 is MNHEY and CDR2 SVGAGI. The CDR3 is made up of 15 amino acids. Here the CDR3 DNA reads TGTGCCAGCAGTTACTTTTTCGGCGGCGCCTACGAGCAGTACTTC. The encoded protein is CASSYFFGGAYEQYF.

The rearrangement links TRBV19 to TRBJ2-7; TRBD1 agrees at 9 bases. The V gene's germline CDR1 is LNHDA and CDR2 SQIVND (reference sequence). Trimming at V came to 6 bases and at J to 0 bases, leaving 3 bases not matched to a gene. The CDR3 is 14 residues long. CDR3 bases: TGTGCCAGTAGCCCGACAGGGGGCTCCTACGAGCAGTACTTC. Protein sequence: CASSPTGGSYEQYF.

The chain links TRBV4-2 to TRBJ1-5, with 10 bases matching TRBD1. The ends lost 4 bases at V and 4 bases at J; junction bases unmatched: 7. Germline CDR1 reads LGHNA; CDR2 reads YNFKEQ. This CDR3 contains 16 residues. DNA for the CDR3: TGTGCCAGCAGCCTTGCCCGGGACAGGGGTAATCAGCCCCAGCATTTT. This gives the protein CASSLARDRGNQPQHF.

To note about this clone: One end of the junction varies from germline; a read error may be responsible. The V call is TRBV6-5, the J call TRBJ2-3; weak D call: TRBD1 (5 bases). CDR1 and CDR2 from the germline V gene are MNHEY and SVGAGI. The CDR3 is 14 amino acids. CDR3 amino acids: CASSFYQDTDKQYF. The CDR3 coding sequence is TGTGCCAGCAGTTTTTATCAGGACACAGATAAGCAGTATTTT.

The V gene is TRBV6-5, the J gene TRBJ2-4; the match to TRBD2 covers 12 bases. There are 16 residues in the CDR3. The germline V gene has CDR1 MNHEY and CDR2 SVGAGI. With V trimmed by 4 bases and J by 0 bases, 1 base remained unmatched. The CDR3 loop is CASSSGLAGAKNIQYF. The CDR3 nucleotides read TGTGCCAGCAGTTCGGGACTAGCGGGAGCCAAAAACATTCAGTACTTC.

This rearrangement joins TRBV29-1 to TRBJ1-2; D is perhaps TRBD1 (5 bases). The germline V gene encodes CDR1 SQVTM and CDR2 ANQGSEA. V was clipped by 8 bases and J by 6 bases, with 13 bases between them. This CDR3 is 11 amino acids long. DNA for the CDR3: TGCAGCCTTGGCGGAGGGGATGGCTACACCTTC. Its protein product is CSLGGGDGYTF.

The CDR3 DNA reads TGTGCCAGCAGTGATAAATCGTTCACTGAAGCTTTCTTT. It specifies CASSDKSFTEAFF. The chain uses TRBV25-1 and TRBJ1-1; D unresolved. V was cut by 3 bases and J by 4 bases, with 9 bases left in between. Germline V gene sequence: CDR1 MGHDK, CDR2 SYGVNS. The CDR3 runs 13 residues. The entire variable domain, with the rest obtained from reference TRBV25-1 and TRBJ1-1, is as follows: EADIYQTPRYLVIGTGKKITLECSQTMGHDKMYWYQQDPGMELHLIHYSYGVNSTEKGDLSSESTVSRIRTEHFPLTLESARPSHTSQYLCASSDKSFTEAFFGQGTRLTVV.

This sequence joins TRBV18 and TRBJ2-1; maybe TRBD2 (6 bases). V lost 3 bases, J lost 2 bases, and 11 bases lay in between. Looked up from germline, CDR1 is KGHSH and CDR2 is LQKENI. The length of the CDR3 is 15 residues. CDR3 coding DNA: TGTGCCAGCTCACCGGGGGGTAATGCCTACAATGAGCAGTTCTTC. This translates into CASSPGGNAYNEQFF.

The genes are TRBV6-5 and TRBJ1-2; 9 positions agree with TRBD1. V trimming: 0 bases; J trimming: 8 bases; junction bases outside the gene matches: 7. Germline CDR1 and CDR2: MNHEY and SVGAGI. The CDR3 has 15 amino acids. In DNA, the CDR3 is TGTGCCAGCAGTTACTCGGGACAGGGTCTAGTAGGCTACACCTTC. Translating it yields CASSYSGQGLVGYTF.

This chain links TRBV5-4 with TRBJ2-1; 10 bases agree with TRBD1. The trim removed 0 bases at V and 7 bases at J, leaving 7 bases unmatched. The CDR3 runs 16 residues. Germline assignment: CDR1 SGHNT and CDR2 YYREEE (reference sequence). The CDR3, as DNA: TGTGCCAGCAGCTTGGCCGGGACAGGGGAGGGGAATGAGCAGTTCTTC. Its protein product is CASSLAGTGEGNEQFF.

The CDR3 here is CASSISRGGGETQYF. The CDR3 nucleotides are TGTGCCAGTAGTATTAGTCGCGGTGGGGGCGAGACCCAGTACTTC. The chain carries TRBV19 and TRBJ2-5, with D tentatively TRBD1 (6 bases). Germline V gene lookup returns CDR1 LNHDA and CDR2 SQIVND (reference sequence). Trimming stripped 3 bases from V and 5 bases from J, with 16 bases between. This CDR3 is built from 15 residues.

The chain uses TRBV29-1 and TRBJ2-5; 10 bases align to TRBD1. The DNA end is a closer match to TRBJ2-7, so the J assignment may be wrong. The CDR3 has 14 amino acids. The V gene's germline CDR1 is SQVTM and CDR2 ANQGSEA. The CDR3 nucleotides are TGCAGCGTTGTAAGTAGGACAGGGGGTTACGAGCAGTACTTC. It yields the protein CSVVSRTGGYEQYF.

DNA for the CDR3: TGCGCCAGCAGCTTGGCCGGGGGACAAGAGACCCAGTACTTC. Protein sequence: CASSLAGGQETQYF. The chain has TRBV5-1 and TRBJ2-5; TRBD2 is a possible D gene (6 bases). Germline V gene sequence: CDR1 SGHRS, CDR2 YFSETQ. V dropped 0 bases and J dropped 2 bases, with 8 bases sitting between them. The CDR3 spans 14 residues.

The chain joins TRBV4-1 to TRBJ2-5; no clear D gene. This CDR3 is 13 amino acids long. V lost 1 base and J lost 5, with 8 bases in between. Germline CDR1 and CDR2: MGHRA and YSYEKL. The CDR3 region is CASSQGIRETQYF. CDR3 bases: TGCGCCAGCAGCCAAGGCATCAGGGAGACCCAGTACTTC.

The CDR3 DNA is TGTGCCAGCAGGGCTAGCGGGACTGGGGAGCAGTTCTTC. Its protein product is CASRASGTGEQFF. The chain has TRBV25-1 and TRBJ2-1, with 9 bases aligning to TRBD2. This CDR3 has 13 amino acids. Germline V CDR1 and CDR2: MGHDK, SYGVNS. The ends lost 6 bases at V and 10 bases at J; junction bases unmatched: 7.

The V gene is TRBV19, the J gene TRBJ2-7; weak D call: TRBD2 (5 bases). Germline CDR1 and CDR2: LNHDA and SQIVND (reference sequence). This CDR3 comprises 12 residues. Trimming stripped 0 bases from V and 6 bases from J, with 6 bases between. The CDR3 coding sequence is TGTGCCAGTAGTATAGAGGGAGTCGAGCAGTACTTC. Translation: CASSIEGVEQYF. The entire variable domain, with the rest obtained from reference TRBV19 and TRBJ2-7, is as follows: DGGITQSPKYLFRKEGQNVTLSCEQNLNHDAMYWYRQDPGQGLRLIYYSQIVNDFQKGDIAEGYSVSREKKESFPLTVTSAQKNPTAFYLCASSIEGVEQYFGPGTRLTVT.

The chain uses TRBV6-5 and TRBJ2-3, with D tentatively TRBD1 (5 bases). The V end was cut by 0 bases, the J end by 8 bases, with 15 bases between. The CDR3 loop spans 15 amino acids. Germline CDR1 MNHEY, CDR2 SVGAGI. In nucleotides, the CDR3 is TGTGCCAGCAGTTACTCTCCAGGGTCGAGTAGTACGCAGTATTTT. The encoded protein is CASSYSPGSSSTQYF.

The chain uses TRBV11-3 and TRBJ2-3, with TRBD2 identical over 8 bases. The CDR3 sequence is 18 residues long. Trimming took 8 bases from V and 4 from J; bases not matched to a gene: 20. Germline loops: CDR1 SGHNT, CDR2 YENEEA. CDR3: CASAFHPSTSARADTQYF. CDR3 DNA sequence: TGTGCCAGCGCATTCCACCCCTCGACTAGCGCTCGGGCAGATACGCAGTATTTT.

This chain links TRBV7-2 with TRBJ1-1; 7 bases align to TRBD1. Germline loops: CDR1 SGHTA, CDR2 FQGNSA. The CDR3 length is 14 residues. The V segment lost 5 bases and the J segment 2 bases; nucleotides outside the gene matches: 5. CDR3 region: CASSPDRVNTEAFF. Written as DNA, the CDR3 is TGTGCCAGCAGCCCCGACAGGGTTAACACTGAAGCTTTCTTT.

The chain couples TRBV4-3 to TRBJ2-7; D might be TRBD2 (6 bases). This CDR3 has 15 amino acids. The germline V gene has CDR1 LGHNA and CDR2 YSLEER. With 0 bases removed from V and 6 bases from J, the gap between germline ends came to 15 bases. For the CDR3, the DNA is TGCGCCAGCAGCCAAGATGGCGGGCGGGGAGGCGAGCAGTACTTC. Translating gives CASSQDGGRGGEQYF.

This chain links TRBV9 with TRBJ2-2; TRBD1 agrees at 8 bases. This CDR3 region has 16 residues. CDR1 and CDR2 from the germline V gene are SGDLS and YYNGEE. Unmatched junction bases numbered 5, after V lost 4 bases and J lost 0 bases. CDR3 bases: TGTGCCAGCAGCACGGGACAGGTCTCGAACACCGGGGAGCTGTTTTTT. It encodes CASSTGQVSNTGELFF.

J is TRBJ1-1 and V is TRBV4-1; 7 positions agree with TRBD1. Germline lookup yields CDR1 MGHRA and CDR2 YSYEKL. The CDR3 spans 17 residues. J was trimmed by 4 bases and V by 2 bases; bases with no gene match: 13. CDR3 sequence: CASSQNPGQVVSTEAFF. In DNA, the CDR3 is TGCGCCAGCAGCCAAAACCCAGGACAGGTTGTGAGCACTGAAGCTTTCTTT.

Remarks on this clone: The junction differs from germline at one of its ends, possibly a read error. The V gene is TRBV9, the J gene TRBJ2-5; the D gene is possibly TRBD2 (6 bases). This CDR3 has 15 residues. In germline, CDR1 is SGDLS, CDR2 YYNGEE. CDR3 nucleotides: TGTGCCAGCAGCGTAGCTGGAGGGTACCAAGAGAACCAGTACTTC. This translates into CASSVAGGYQENQYF.

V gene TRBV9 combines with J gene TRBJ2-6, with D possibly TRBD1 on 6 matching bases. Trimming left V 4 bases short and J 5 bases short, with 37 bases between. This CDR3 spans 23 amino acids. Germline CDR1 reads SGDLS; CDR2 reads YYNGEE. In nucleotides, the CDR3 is TGTGCCAGCAGCTCCAAACAGGGCCCCCTTCCCCTCTATGCCAATCGCTGGGCCAACGTCCTGACTTTC. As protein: CASSSKQGPLPLYANRWANVLTF.